The present entry profiles one T cell receptor (beta chain) with its context. Trimming cost V 5 bases and J 3 bases; bases outside gene matches: 4. CDR3 size: 13 residues. Germline V lookup: CDR1 PRHDT, CDR2 FYEKMQ (reference sequence). The data were taken from a study of blood T cell repertoires in COVID-19. TCRdb's table, derived via immunoSEQ multiplex PCR, lists solely in-frame clones and lacks some. The sample records about half a million clones, 75% to 90% being singletons. The V and J genes are TRBV13 and TRBJ2-7, with 7 bases aligning to TRBD2. Input material: peripheral blood. The receptor comes from a human donor in a cohort sampled during active COVID-19. CDR3 loop: CASSPGTNYEQYF. CDR3 bases: TGTGCCAGCAGCCCAGGGACTAACTACGAGCAGTACTTC.